These T cell receptor beta chains were read from a single sample in a study of blood T cell repertoires in COVID-19. TCRdb's copy holds only in-frame clones and misses some; the assay was immunoSEQ multiplex PCR. Of around 120,000 clones listed, roughly nine tenths are singletons. Sequencing was carried out using peripheral blood. All receptors come from a man aged 55 to 70 with COVID-19, enrolled during active disease. The CDR3 runs from the conserved cysteine through the conserved F or W. D genes are given only for firm matches. Only part of the rows carry a size: once, few, many, or a class if the clone is expanded.

j_gene	v_gene	len	abundance	d_gene	CDR3nt	CDR3aa
TRBJ2-3	TRBV7-2	16	once	TRBD2	TGTGCCAGCAGCTTACAGACTAGCGGGAGAATTAATACGCAGTATTTT	CASSLQTSGRINTQYF
TRBJ2-3	TRBV4-3	16	.	TRBD2	TGCGCCAGCAGCCAAGATTTAGCGGGAGGCACAGATACGCAGTATTTT	CASSQDLAGGTDTQYF
TRBJ2-2	TRBV5-1	15	.	TRBD1	TGCGCCAGCAGCTGGGACAGGGGGTCCACCGGGGAGCTGTTTTTT	CASSWDRGSTGELFF
TRBJ1-2	TRBV27	16	.	TRBD1	TGTGCCAGCGGTCCGGGCAGGGGGCTCCCTAACTATGGCTACACCTTC	CASGPGRGLPNYGYTF
TRBJ2-7	TRBV28	8	.	.	TGTGCCAGCGGGGAGCGGTACTTC	CASGERYF
TRBJ1-1	TRBV28	13	.	.	TGTGCCAGCAGCGGGGATATGAACACTGAAGCTTTCTTT	CASSGDMNTEAFF
TRBJ1-1	TRBV6-6	15	.	.	TGTGCCAGCCAGACTAGGACATCTATGAACACTGAAGCTTTCTTT	CASQTRTSMNTEAFF
TRBJ2-7	TRBV9	15	.	TRBD1	TGTGCCAGCAGCTCGGGGGCGGGACAGGTCTACGAGCAGTACTTC	CASSSGAGQVYEQYF
TRBJ2-3	TRBV3-1/TRBV3-2	14	.	.	TGTGCCAGCAGCCCCCGGACTGTCACAGATACGCAGTATTTT	CASSPRTVTDTQYF
TRBJ1-4	TRBV20-1	11	.	.	TGCAGTGCTAGACCCCAAGAAAAACTGTTTTTT	CSARPQEKLFF
TRBJ1-6	TRBV2	15	.	.	TGTGCCAGCAGTGATTCGCAGTCCTATAATTCACCCCTCCACTTT	CASSDSQSYNSPLHF
TRBJ1-1	TRBV5-1	13	once	.	TGCGCCAGCAGCTTGAACATGGCGGCTGAAGCTTTCTTT	CASSLNMAAEAFF
TRBJ2-3	TRBV18	15	.	.	TGTGCCAGCTCACCAGGGACATCTAGCACAGATACGCAGTATTTT	CASSPGTSSTDTQYF
TRBJ2-7	TRBV2	16	.	TRBD1	TGTGCCAGCAGTGCGTCACCGGGACAGGGGAGCTACGAGCAGTACTTC	CASSASPGQGSYEQYF
TRBJ2-5	TRBV25-1	14	.	TRBD1	TGTGCCAGCAGTGAGGCAGGGGGCGCGCAGACCCAGTACTTC	CASSEAGGAQTQYF
TRBJ2-3	TRBV7-9	15	.	TRBD2	TGTGCCAGCAGCTTACAACTAGCGGTCGGGGATACGCAGTATTTT	CASSLQLAVGDTQYF
TRBJ2-2	TRBV2	16	.	TRBD1	TGTGCCAGCAGTGTAGGGACAGGGGTTGACACCGGGGAGCTGTTTTTT	CASSVGTGVDTGELFF
TRBJ2-5	TRBV12-5	16	.	TRBD2	TGTGCTAGTGGTTTAGTACTAGCGGAGTACCAAGAGACCCAGTACTTC	CASGLVLAEYQETQYF
TRBJ2-1	TRBV7-8	13	few	TRBD2	TGTGCCAGCAGACTAGCGGGAGTAAATGAGCAGTTCTTC	CASRLAGVNEQFF
TRBJ1-5	TRBV27	17	.	TRBD1	TGTGCCAGCAGTCGGACAGGGGGGAAGAAGAGCAATCAGCCCCAGCATTTT	CASSRTGGKKSNQPQHF
TRBJ2-1	TRBV27	15	.	TRBD2	TGTGCCAGCAGAAGCGGGGTCAGCTCCTACAATGAGCAGTTCTTC	CASRSGVSSYNEQFF
TRBJ1-1	TRBV3-1/TRBV3-2	14	.	.	TGTGCCAGCAGCCAATTGTCGGGGTACACTGAAGCTTTCTTT	CASSQLSGYTEAFF
TRBJ2-7	TRBV15	15	.	TRBD1	TGTGCCACCTCAGCCCCGACAGGGGGCCTCTACGAGCAGTACTTC	CATSAPTGGLYEQYF
TRBJ1-2	TRBV7-6	15	.	.	TGTGCCAGCAGCCTAGGACTTAACGCTAACTATGGCTACACCTTC	CASSLGLNANYGYTF
TRBJ1-4	TRBV30	12	.	TRBD1	TGTGCCTGGACCCCAGGGGGTGAAAAACTGTTTTTT	CAWTPGGEKLFF
TRBJ1-5	TRBV6-1	15	.	TRBD1	TGTGCCAGCAGTGAATGGCAGGGGGTTCGGCAGCCCCAGCATTTT	CASSEWQGVRQPQHF
TRBJ2-7	TRBV9	14	.	.	TGTGCCAGCAGCGTAGAATCCCGTTCCTACGAGCAGTACTTC	CASSVESRSYEQYF
TRBJ2-7	TRBV19	14	.	TRBD2	TGTGCCAGTAGATCCGGGACTAGCTCCTACGAGCAGTACTTC	CASRSGTSSYEQYF
TRBJ1-4	TRBV6-5	15	.	.	TGTGCCAGCAGTTACTCAGCAGGGAGGCATGAAAAACTGTTTTTT	CASSYSAGRHEKLFF
TRBJ1-1	TRBV6-5	14	.	.	TGTGCCAGCAGTTACAGGGGATTTGTAGCTGAAGCTTTCTTT	CASSYRGFVAEAFF
TRBJ1-3	TRBV7-6	15	.	.	TGTGCCAGCAGCTTCAGGGCGGACTCTGGAAACACCATATATTTT	CASSFRADSGNTIYF
TRBJ1-2	TRBV28	13	.	TRBD1	TGTGCCAGCAGTTTGGGACAGTCCTATGGCTACACCTTC	CASSLGQSYGYTF
TRBJ2-7	TRBV29-1	15	.	TRBD2	TGCAGCGTGGGGGACAGACTAGCGGTAAAGAACGAGCAGTACTTC	CSVGDRLAVKNEQYF
TRBJ2-1	TRBV7-3	15	.	TRBD1	TGTGCCAGCAGTCTTACAGGGGGGAAAGGGGATGAGCAGTTCTTC	CASSLTGGKGDEQFF
TRBJ1-2	TRBV12-3/TRBV12-4	13	.	.	TGTGCCAGCAGTTTCGGGACTATCTATGGCTACACCTTC	CASSFGTIYGYTF
TRBJ1-2	TRBV12-5	16	few	TRBD1	TGTGCTAGTGGTACCCCGACAGGGATTCTCACCTATGGCTACACCTTC	CASGTPTGILTYGYTF
TRBJ2-5	TRBV7-9	16	few	.	TGTGCCAGCAGCGTAACTTGGACTGGTTTACAAGAGACCCAGTACTTC	CASSVTWTGLQETQYF